This TCR beta chain was recovered during a study of blood T cell repertoires in COVID-19. Study context: Spain, Italy and the United States supplied samples that represented acute and convalescent COVID-19.

Original handling: It was from reference gene primer amplification that nucleated cell counts were estimated. TCRdb's copy holds only in-frame clones and misses some; the assay was immunoSEQ multiplex PCR. V and J calls and clone size follow that table, whereas D and trimming were derived from the DNA. This sample has tens of thousands of clones, with roughly 80% found just once. Germline loops: CDR1 SGHDT, CDR2 YYEEEE. Trimming at V came to 4 bases and at J to 4 bases, leaving 6 bases not matched to a gene. This CDR3 has 14 residues. The TCR was taken from a human donor in a cohort sampled during active COVID-19. The sample taken for sequencing was peripheral blood. This chain connects TRBV5-6 to TRBJ2-5; TRBD1 matches 8 bases. DNA for the CDR3: TGTGCCAGCAGCCGGACAGGGCTTGGAGAGACCCAGTACTTC. Its translation is CASSRTGLGETQYF.